This T cell receptor (beta chain) was recorded in a study of PD-1 blockade in classical Hodgkin lymphoma. The method was immunoSEQ multiplex PCR; TCRdb's version includes in-frame clones alone and lacks a portion of them. The sample has about 11,000 clones; approximately 75% are singletons. Per germline, CDR1 KGHSH and CDR2 LQKENI. This CDR3 spans 15 amino acids. V shed 5 bases, J shed 4 bases, and the junction held 11 bases outside the gene matches. Autologous stem cell transplantation was followed by relapse in every patient, and brentuximab vedotin exposure varied. The specimen comprised peripheral blood mononuclear cells (PBMCs), sampled at baseline. The V and J genes are TRBV18 and TRBJ2-7; 7 bases are shared with TRBD1. The sequence derives from a human donor with classical Hodgkin lymphoma. The DNA for the CDR3 is TGTGCCAGCTCAGGCTCCGGGACAGCCGCATACGAGCAGTACTTC. Translation: CASSGSGTAAYEQYF.